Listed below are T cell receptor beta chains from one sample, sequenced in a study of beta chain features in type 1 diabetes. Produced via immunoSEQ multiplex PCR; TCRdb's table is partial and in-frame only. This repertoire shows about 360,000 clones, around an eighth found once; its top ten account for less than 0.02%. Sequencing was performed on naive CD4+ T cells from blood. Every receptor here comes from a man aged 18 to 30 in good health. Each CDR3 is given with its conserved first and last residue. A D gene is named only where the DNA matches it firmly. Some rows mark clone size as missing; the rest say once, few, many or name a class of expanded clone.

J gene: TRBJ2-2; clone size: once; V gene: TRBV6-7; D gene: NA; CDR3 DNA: TGTGCCAGCAGTCCACGAATAAACCGGGACAAATACACCGGGGAGCTGTTTTTT; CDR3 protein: CASSPRINRDKYTGELFF
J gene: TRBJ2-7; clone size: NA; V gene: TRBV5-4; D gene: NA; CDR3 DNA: TGTGCCAGCAGGTCCGGGACTTCCACATCCTACGAGCAGTACTTC; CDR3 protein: CASRSGTSTSYEQYF
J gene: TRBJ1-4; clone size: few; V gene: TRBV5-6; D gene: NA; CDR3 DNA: TGTGCCAGCAGCTTGGCGGGGGTGTGGTACGCCTTT; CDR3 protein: CASSLAGVWYAF
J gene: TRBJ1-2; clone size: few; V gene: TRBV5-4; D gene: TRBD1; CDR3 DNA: TGTGCCAGCAGGACAGGGGCGCTGTATGGCTACACCTTC; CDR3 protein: CASRTGALYGYTF
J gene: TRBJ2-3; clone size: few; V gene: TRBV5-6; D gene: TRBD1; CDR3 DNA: TGTGCCAGCAGCTCCGCAGGGGGCGCAGATACGCAGTATTTT; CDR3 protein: CASSSAGGADTQYF
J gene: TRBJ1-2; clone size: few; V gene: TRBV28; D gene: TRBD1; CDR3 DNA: TGTGCCAGCAGACCTCCGGGACAGGGCGATGGCTACACCTTC; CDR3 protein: CASRPPGQGDGYTF
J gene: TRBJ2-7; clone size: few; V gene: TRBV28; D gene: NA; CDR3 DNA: TGTGCCAGCAGTTTATGGACAGCCGACACCTCCTACGAGCAGTACTTC; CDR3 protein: CASSLWTADTSYEQYF
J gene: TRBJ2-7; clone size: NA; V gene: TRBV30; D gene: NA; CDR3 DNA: TGTGCCTGGAGTGTGACGCCACGGCGGGTCTTC; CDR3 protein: CAWSVTPRRVF
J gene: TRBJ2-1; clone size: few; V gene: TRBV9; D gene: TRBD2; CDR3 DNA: TGTGCCAGCAGCGCGGCCGGGGGGGCCTACAATGAGCAGTTCTTC; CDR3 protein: CASSAAGGAYNEQFF
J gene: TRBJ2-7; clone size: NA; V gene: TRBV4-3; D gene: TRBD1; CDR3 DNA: TGCGCCAGCAGCCCCGGAAAGTTGGGACAGCACTACGAGCAGTACTTC; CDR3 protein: CASSPGKLGQHYEQYF
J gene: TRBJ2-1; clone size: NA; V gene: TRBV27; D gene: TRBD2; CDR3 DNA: TGTGCCAGCAGTTCCCCGGGAGCGGGACAGTTCTTC; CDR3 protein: CASSSPGAGQFF
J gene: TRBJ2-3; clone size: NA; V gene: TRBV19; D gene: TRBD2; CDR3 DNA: TGTGCCACTCTGGGGCGGGGGAGCACAGATACGCAGTATTTT; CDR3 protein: CATLGRGSTDTQYF
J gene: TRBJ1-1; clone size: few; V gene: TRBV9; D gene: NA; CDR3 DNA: TGTGCCAGCAGCCCCCAGACAGGAAACACTGAAGCTTTCTTT; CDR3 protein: CASSPQTGNTEAFF
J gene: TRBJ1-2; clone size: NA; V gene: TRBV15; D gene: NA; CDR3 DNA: TGTGCCACCAGCAGAGATAGCTGGCAGAGAATAAACTATGGCTACACCTTC; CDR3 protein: CATSRDSWQRINYGYTF
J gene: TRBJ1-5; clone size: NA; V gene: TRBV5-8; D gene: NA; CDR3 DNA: TGTGCCAGCAGCTTGTACGGTCAGCCCCAGCATTTT; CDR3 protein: CASSLYGQPQHF
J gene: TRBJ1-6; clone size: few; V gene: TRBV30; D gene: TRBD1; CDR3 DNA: TGTGCCTGGATGCTGGACAGGGGCAATTCACCCCTCCACTTT; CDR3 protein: CAWMLDRGNSPLHF
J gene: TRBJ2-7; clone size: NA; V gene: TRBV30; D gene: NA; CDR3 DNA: TGTGCCTGGAGTGTAGCTCAGGGCTACGAGCAGTACTTC; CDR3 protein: CAWSVAQGYEQYF
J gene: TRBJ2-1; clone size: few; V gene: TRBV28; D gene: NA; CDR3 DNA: TGTGCCAGCAGTTTATGGGCAGTCTACAATGAGCAGTTCTTC; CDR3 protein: CASSLWAVYNEQFF